One sample yielded the 10 T cell receptor beta chains listed below, sequenced in a study of T cell changes during pregnancy in multiple sclerosis. Clones were sequenced by immunoSEQ multiplex PCR, and TCRdb holds only the in-frame ones, with some missing. Counted here are approximately 70,000 clones, 92% occurring once; the ten biggest clones make up roughly 1.5%. The material was peripheral blood, obtained after pregnancy. The receptors originated from a female donor with multiple sclerosis, enrolled in a pregnancy study.

The chain is built from TRBV7-2 and TRBJ2-7; D remains ambiguous. The CDR3 contains 12 residues. V was trimmed by 4 bases and J by 2 bases, leaving 6 bases between them. Germline values: CDR1 SGHTA, CDR2 FQGNSA. Here the CDR3 DNA reads TGTGCCAGCAGCTCCTCCCCCTACGAGCAGTACTTC. Amino acids: CASSSSPYEQYF.

V usage is TRBV7-9 and J usage is TRBJ2-7; TRBD2 matches 7 bases. Per germline, CDR1 SEHNR and CDR2 FQNEAQ (reference sequence). Trimming removed 4 bases from V and 1 base from J; junction bases left unmatched: 4. This CDR3 has 14 residues. CDR3 protein: CASSSSGISYEQYF. Here the CDR3 DNA reads TGTGCCAGCAGCTCCAGCGGGATTTCCTACGAGCAGTACTTC.

Points on this clone: The sample has other DNA sequences that encode this CDR3 too. The chain combines TRBV19 with TRBJ1-2; D not resolved. Trimming left V 0 bases short and J 5 bases short, with 7 bases between. The CDR3 has 13 amino acids. Germline V gives CDR1 LNHDA, CDR2 SQIVND (reference sequence). The CDR3 bases are TGTGCCAGTAGTATAGATTCCCGTTATGGCTACACCTTC. Its translation: CASSIDSRYGYTF.

The V call is TRBV30, the J call TRBJ2-7; no reliable D call. This CDR3 contains 13 residues. CDR1 and CDR2 (germline): GTSNPN, SVGIG (reference sequence). V lost 4 bases and J lost 4, with 14 bases in between. The CDR3 region has the DNA TGTGCCTGGAACGAGGCATCCCTGTACGAGCAGTACTTC. Its translation is CAWNEASLYEQYF.

V and J are TRBV19 and TRBJ2-3, with TRBD2 identical over 8 bases. V lost 11 bases, J lost 2 bases, and 15 bases stayed unmatched. This CDR3 is 16 amino acids long. The germline gives CDR1 LNHDA, CDR2 SQIVND (reference sequence). Written as DNA, the CDR3 is TGTGCCGTCAGCCCCATGCTAGCGGGCGTCACAGATACGCAGTATTTT. Its protein product is CAVSPMLAGVTDTQYF.

The chain carries TRBV30 and TRBJ2-5, with a tentative D call TRBD2 (6 bases). Trimming took 0 bases from V and 5 from J, leaving 10 bases between them. The CDR3 runs to 13 residues. Germline-derived CDR1 and CDR2 are GTSNPN and SVGIG (reference sequence). The CDR3 protein is CAWSVRGGETQYF. The CDR3 DNA reads as TGTGCCTGGAGTGTACGAGGAGGGGAGACCCAGTACTTC.

This clone was counted between two and nine times. The chain employs TRBV18 and TRBJ2-7; D might be TRBD1 (6 bases). The germline CDR1 and CDR2 sequences are KGHSH and LQKENI. The CDR3 is 14 residues long. V gave up 4 bases and J gave up 2 bases, with 12 bases separating them. The CDR3 nucleotides read TGTGCCAGCTCACTAAACAGGGAACCCTACGAGCAGTACTTC. It translates to CASSLNREPYEQYF.

The table lists this clone with a count of one. V gene TRBV28 combines with J gene TRBJ1-5, with a tentative D call TRBD1 (6 bases). Germline V gene sequence: CDR1 MDHEN, CDR2 SYDVKM. This CDR3 is built from 13 residues. The V end lost 8 bases, the J end lost 11 bases, and 19 bases lay between the germline ends. CDR3 region: CASVGGRGRAQHF. The CDR3 DNA follows: TGTGCCAGCGTGGGTGGCAGGGGAAGGGCCCAGCATTTT.

The chain uses TRBV27 and TRBJ2-1; D possibly corresponds to TRBD2 (6 bases). Trimming shortened V by 6 bases and J by 4 bases, and 16 bases separated the two germline ends. There are 15 residues in the CDR3. CDR1 MNHEY and CDR2 SMNVEV come from the germline V gene (reference sequence). As DNA, the CDR3 is TGTGCCAGCAGACTAGAGGGCGGGAATTACAATGAGCAGTTCTTC. Protein sequence: CASRLEGGNYNEQFF.

This clone occurred a few times. The rearrangement joins TRBV5-1 to TRBJ1-1, with D unresolved. With 6 bases removed from V and 0 bases from J, the gap between germline ends came to 12 bases. This CDR3 spans 14 amino acids. Germline V gene lookup returns CDR1 SGHRS and CDR2 YFSETQ. CDR3 sequence (DNA): TGCGCCAGCAATGACGGGAACATGAACACTGAAGCTTTCTTT. It codes for CASNDGNMNTEAFF. Combining the CDR3 with reference TRBV5-1 and TRBJ1-1 gives the whole variable domain KAGVTQTPRYLIKTRGQQVTLSCSPISGHRSVSWYQQTPGQGLQFLFEYFSETQRNKGNFPGRFSGRQFSNSRSEMNVSTLELGDSALYLCASNDGNMNTEAFFGQGTRLTVV.